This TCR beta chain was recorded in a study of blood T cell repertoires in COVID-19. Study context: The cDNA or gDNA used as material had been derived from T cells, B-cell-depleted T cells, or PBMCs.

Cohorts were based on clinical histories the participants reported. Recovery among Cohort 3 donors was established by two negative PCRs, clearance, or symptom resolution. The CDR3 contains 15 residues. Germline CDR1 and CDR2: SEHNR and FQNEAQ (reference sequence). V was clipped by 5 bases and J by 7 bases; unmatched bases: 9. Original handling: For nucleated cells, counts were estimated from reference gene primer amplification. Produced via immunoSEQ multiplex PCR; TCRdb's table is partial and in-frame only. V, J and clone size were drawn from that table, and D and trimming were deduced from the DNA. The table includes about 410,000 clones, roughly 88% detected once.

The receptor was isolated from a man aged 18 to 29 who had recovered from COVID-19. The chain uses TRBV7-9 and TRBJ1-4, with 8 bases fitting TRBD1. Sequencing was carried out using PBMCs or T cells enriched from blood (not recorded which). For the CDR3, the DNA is TGTGCCAGCAGCAGACAGGACAGGGTATCTGAAAAACTGTTTTTT. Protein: CASSRQDRVSEKLFF.